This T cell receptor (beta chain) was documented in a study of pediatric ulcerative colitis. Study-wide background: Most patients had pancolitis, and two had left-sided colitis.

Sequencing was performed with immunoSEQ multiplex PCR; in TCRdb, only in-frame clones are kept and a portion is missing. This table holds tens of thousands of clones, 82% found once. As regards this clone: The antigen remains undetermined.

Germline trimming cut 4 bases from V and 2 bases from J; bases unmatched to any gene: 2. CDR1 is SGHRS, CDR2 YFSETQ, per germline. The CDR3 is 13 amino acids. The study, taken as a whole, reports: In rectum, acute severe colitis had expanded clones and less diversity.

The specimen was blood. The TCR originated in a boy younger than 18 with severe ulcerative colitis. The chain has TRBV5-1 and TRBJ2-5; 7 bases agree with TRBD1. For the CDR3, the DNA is TGCGCCAGCAGCGTACAGGGGCAAGAGACCCAGTACTTC. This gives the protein CASSVQGQETQYF.